These 10 T cell receptor beta chains were all obtained from the same sample, sequenced in a study of T-cell reconstitution after alpha-beta-depleted transplantation in children. Unique molecular identifiers were incorporated when the TCRbeta library was constructed. TCRdb re-derived calls from the PCR reads in MiXCR, one entry per CDR3 protein. The sample holds approximately 630,000 distinct CDR3 sequences, less than 15% seen once. The sequencing here drew on PBMCs, taken before TCRalphabeta/CD19-depleted stem cell transplant. These receptors originate from a girl aged 2-10 years with congenital amegakaryocytic thrombocytopenia, due to receive a stem cell transplant.

This clonotype was seen only a few times. The rearrangement uses TRBV5-5 and TRBJ2-5; D is ambiguous. Trimming cost V 0 bases and J 5 bases, with 8 bases left between them. Germline V gene data show CDR1 as SGHKS and CDR2 as YYEKEE (reference sequence). The CDR3 has 13 residues. Here the CDR3 DNA reads TGTGCCAGCAGCTTGGATAGCTCCGAGACCCAGTACTTC. Protein product: CASSLDSSETQYF.

There are many counts of this clonotype. The J gene is TRBJ1-4, the V gene TRBV4-1, with D possibly TRBD1 on 6 matching bases. This CDR3 has 14 residues. Germline V CDR1 and CDR2: MGHRA, YSYEKL. Deletions cut 3 bases from V and 8 bases from J, with 13 bases between. CDR3 sequence (DNA): TGCGCCAGCAGCCATAACAGGGTGGAAGAAAAACTGTTTTTT. This gives the protein CASSHNRVEEKLFF.

This rearrangement joins TRBV20-1 to TRBJ2-3; 9 bases agree with TRBD2. The V and J ends lost 3 bases and 6 bases, in that order; junction bases with no gene match: 4. CDR3 length: 13 amino acids. The germline V gene encodes CDR1 DFQATT and CDR2 SNEGSKA (reference sequence). The CDR3 spells CSARRTSADTQYF. The CDR3 region has the DNA TGCAGTGCTAGGAGGACTAGCGCCGATACGCAGTATTTT.

The rearrangement joins TRBV20-1 to TRBJ2-5; D not certain. V lost 2 bases and J 5 bases, leaving 9 bases between the germline ends. The CDR3 spans 12 residues. Looked up from germline, CDR1 is DFQATT and CDR2 is SNEGSKA (reference sequence). The DNA for the CDR3 is TGCAGTGCTAGACCAGGTAGTGAGACCCAGTACTTC. Protein: CSARPGSETQYF.

The sample holds a few counts of this clonotype. The rearrangement uses TRBV20-1 and TRBJ1-2; D call uncertain. CDR3 length equals 12 residues. Germline V gene data show CDR1 as DFQATT and CDR2 as SNEGSKA (reference sequence). V was cut by 1 base and J by 5 bases, with 8 bases left in between. The CDR3 here is CSARVSSYGYTF. DNA for the CDR3: TGCAGTGCTAGAGTATCTTCTTATGGCTACACCTTC.

This clonotype was detected ten times or more. The chain has TRBV20-1 and TRBJ2-7; 9 nucleotides line up with TRBD1. The V gene's germline CDR1 is DFQATT and CDR2 SNEGSKA (reference sequence). Unmatched junction bases numbered 6, after V lost 6 bases and J lost 3 bases. The CDR3 is 13 residues long. The CDR3 loop reads CSASPGQGYEQYF. The CDR3 DNA follows: TGCAGTGCCAGTCCGGGACAGGGCTACGAGCAGTACTTC.

Many counts were recorded for this clonotype. The chain is built from TRBV11-2 and TRBJ2-7, with TRBD2 matching over 10 bases. Germline V lookup: CDR1 SGHAT, CDR2 FQNNGV. The CDR3 sequence is 14 residues long. Trimming took 5 bases from V and 2 from J; bases not matched to a gene: 3. The CDR3, as DNA: TGTGCCAGCAGCCTAGCGGGAGCTGCCTACGAGCAGTACTTC. This encodes CASSLAGAAYEQYF.

As for this clonotype: A read error is possible here, since a much larger clone lies one base away. The CDR3 DNA reads as TGCGCCAGCAGCTTGGCCGTCGTGAACTCCTACAATGAGCAGTTCTTC. It specifies CASSLAVVNSYNEQFF. V is TRBV5-1 and J is TRBJ2-1, with D unclear. The germline V gene has CDR1 SGHRS and CDR2 YFSETQ. V lost 0 bases and J 0 bases, leaving 10 bases between the germline ends. The CDR3 totals 16 residues.

The sample holds a few counts of this clonotype. The chain is built from TRBV7-6 and TRBJ2-6; 9 bases agree with TRBD2. V was clipped by 3 bases and J by 0 bases; unmatched bases: 15. The CDR3 runs 21 residues. CDR1 and CDR2 (germline): SGHVS, FNYEAQ. The CDR3 loop reads CASSLRSYSGRVPSGANVLTF. CDR3 nucleotides: TGTGCCAGCAGCTTGCGAAGCTATAGCGGGAGAGTCCCCTCTGGGGCCAACGTCCTGACTTTC.

This sequence joins TRBV3-1 and TRBJ2-1; TRBD2 might be the D (5 bases). CDR1 and CDR2 from the germline V gene are LGHDT and YNNKEL (reference sequence). CDR3 length equals 16 residues. With 1 base removed from V and 7 bases from J, the gap between germline ends came to 17 bases. Written as DNA, the CDR3 is TGTGCCAGCAGCCAAGGTGCGACGGGAATTAGGAATGAGCAGTTCTTC. Its protein is CASSQGATGIRNEQFF.